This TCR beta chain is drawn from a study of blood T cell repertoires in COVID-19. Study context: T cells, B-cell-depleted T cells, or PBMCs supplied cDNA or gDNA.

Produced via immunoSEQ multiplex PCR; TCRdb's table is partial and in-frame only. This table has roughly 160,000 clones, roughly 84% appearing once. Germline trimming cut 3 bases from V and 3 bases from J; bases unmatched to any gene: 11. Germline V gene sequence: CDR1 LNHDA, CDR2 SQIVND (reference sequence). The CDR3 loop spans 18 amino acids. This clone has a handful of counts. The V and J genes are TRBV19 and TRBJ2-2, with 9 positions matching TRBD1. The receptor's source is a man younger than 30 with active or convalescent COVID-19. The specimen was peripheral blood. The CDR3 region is CASSMDAQGARDTGELFF. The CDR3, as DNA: TGTGCCAGTAGTATGGATGCACAGGGGGCGCGGGACACCGGGGAGCTGTTTTTT.